A selection of T cell receptor beta chains follows, all from one sample in a study of blood T cell repertoires in COVID-19. Generated by immunoSEQ multiplex PCR, the TCRdb table keeps only in-frame clones and is missing some. The table has around 120,000 clones, about 90% seen once. The sequenced sample consisted of peripheral blood. Every receptor here comes from a woman in her 70s with acute or convalescent COVID-19. The CDR3 runs from the conserved cysteine through the conserved F or W. A D gene is named only where the DNA matches it firmly. Size is stated for part of the rows, as once, few or many counts, or as a class when the clone is expanded.

d_gene: TRBD1
abundance: -
j_gene: TRBJ1-5
v_gene: TRBV10-3
CDR3aa: CAIRRDRAIYYSNQPQHF
CDR3nt: TGTGCCATCAGAAGGGACAGGGCGATATATTATAGCAATCAGCCCCAGCATTTT

d_gene: TRBD1
abundance: -
j_gene: TRBJ1-5
v_gene: TRBV28
CDR3aa: CASSFGTGGNQPQHF
CDR3nt: TGTGCCAGCAGTTTCGGGACAGGGGGCAATCAGCCCCAGCATTTT

d_gene: TRBD1
abundance: -
j_gene: TRBJ2-7
v_gene: TRBV6-5
CDR3aa: CASSLGQATYEQYF
CDR3nt: TGTGCCAGCAGCCTGGGACAGGCAACCTACGAGCAGTACTTC

d_gene: TRBD2
abundance: -
j_gene: TRBJ2-3
v_gene: TRBV9
CDR3aa: CASSAPGLGDLNTQYF
CDR3nt: TGTGCCAGCAGCGCACCCGGACTAGGCGATTTGAATACGCAGTATTTT

d_gene: -
abundance: -
j_gene: TRBJ1-5
v_gene: TRBV10-3
CDR3aa: CATAYMSNQPQHF
CDR3nt: TGTGCCACCGCCTATATGAGCAATCAGCCCCAGCATTTT

d_gene: -
abundance: -
j_gene: TRBJ1-5
v_gene: TRBV5-1
CDR3aa: CASSLEGVDHQPQHF
CDR3nt: TGCGCCAGCAGCTTGGAAGGGGTTGATCACCAGCCCCAGCATTTT

d_gene: -
abundance: -
j_gene: TRBJ2-5
v_gene: TRBV5-1
CDR3aa: CASSLQGSNQETQYF
CDR3nt: TGCGCCAGCAGCTTACAGGGCTCTAACCAAGAGACCCAGTACTTC

d_gene: TRBD1
abundance: -
j_gene: TRBJ2-5
v_gene: TRBV19
CDR3aa: CASMGTGFHGETQYF
CDR3nt: TGTGCCAGTATGGGGACAGGGTTCCATGGAGAGACCCAGTACTTC

d_gene: TRBD1
abundance: few
j_gene: TRBJ2-3
v_gene: TRBV19
CDR3aa: CASSLGWQGVGDTQYF
CDR3nt: TGTGCCAGTAGCCTAGGGTGGCAGGGGGTCGGAGATACGCAGTATTTT

d_gene: TRBD1
abundance: -
j_gene: TRBJ1-4
v_gene: TRBV7-6
CDR3aa: CASSLVGTGRLTTNEKLFF
CDR3nt: TGTGCCAGCAGCTTAGTTGGGACAGGGCGTTTAACAACTAATGAAAAACTGTTTTTT

d_gene: TRBD2
abundance: -
j_gene: TRBJ2-4
v_gene: TRBV5-1
CDR3aa: CASGGGGAKNIQYF
CDR3nt: TGCGCCAGCGGTGGGGGGGGAGCCAAAAACATTCAGTACTTC

d_gene: TRBD2
abundance: -
j_gene: TRBJ2-5
v_gene: TRBV29-1
CDR3aa: CSVDGGGLAGGPGQETQYF
CDR3nt: TGCAGCGTTGACGGCGGTGGGCTAGCGGGGGGGCCGGGTCAAGAGACCCAGTACTTC

d_gene: -
abundance: -
j_gene: TRBJ2-1
v_gene: TRBV5-1
CDR3aa: CASSFEGQNNEQFF
CDR3nt: TGCGCCAGCAGCTTCGAGGGCCAAAACAATGAGCAGTTCTTC

d_gene: -
abundance: -
j_gene: TRBJ1-5
v_gene: TRBV19
CDR3aa: CASSIGPQGSNQPQHF
CDR3nt: TGTGCCAGTAGTATTGGACCTCAGGGGAGCAATCAGCCCCAGCATTTT

d_gene: -
abundance: -
j_gene: TRBJ2-1
v_gene: TRBV5-6
CDR3aa: CASSLQRAPYNEQFF
CDR3nt: TGTGCCAGCAGCCTCCAGCGGGCACCCTACAATGAGCAGTTCTTC

d_gene: TRBD2
abundance: -
j_gene: TRBJ2-5
v_gene: TRBV6-2/TRBV6-3
CDR3aa: CASSSRLAGERAQETQYF
CDR3nt: TGTGCCAGCAGTTCCCGTTTAGCGGGCGAACGGGCACAAGAGACCCAGTACTTC

d_gene: -
abundance: -
j_gene: TRBJ1-1
v_gene: TRBV6-5
CDR3aa: CASSYQEAGTEAFF
CDR3nt: TGTGCCAGCAGTTACCAGGAGGCTGGCACTGAAGCTTTCTTT

d_gene: -
abundance: -
j_gene: TRBJ1-5
v_gene: TRBV19
CDR3aa: CASSDDVSGVPQHF
CDR3nt: TGTGCCAGTAGCGATGACGTGTCGGGTGTTCCCCAGCATTTT

d_gene: TRBD2
abundance: -
j_gene: TRBJ2-3
v_gene: TRBV5-4
CDR3aa: CASSLVSGGTDTQYF
CDR3nt: TGTGCCAGCAGCTTGGTTAGCGGGGGCACAGATACGCAGTATTTT

d_gene: TRBD1
abundance: -
j_gene: TRBJ1-3
v_gene: TRBV11-2
CDR3aa: CASSPQDRGHGNTIYF
CDR3nt: TGTGCCAGCAGCCCCCAGGACAGGGGGCACGGAAACACCATATATTTT

d_gene: TRBD2
abundance: -
j_gene: TRBJ2-1
v_gene: TRBV6-5
CDR3aa: CASSSTSGYNEQFF
CDR3nt: TGTGCCAGCAGTTCCACTAGCGGTTACAATGAGCAGTTCTTC

d_gene: -
abundance: -
j_gene: TRBJ1-1
v_gene: TRBV12-3/TRBV12-4
CDR3aa: CASRARMNTEAFF
CDR3nt: TGTGCCAGCAGGGCCAGGATGAACACTGAAGCTTTCTTT

d_gene: TRBD1
abundance: -
j_gene: TRBJ2-7
v_gene: TRBV9
CDR3aa: CASSTTGYEQYF
CDR3nt: TGTGCCAGCAGCACGACAGGGTACGAGCAGTACTTC

d_gene: TRBD1
abundance: -
j_gene: TRBJ1-1
v_gene: TRBV28
CDR3aa: CASSTPGTGNTEAFF
CDR3nt: TGTGCCAGCAGTACCCCCGGGACAGGGAACACTGAAGCTTTCTTT

d_gene: -
abundance: -
j_gene: TRBJ1-5
v_gene: TRBV27
CDR3aa: CASSPRSGVGENQPQHF
CDR3nt: TGTGCCAGCAGTCCAAGATCAGGGGTCGGGGAGAATCAGCCCCAGCATTTT

d_gene: TRBD1
abundance: -
j_gene: TRBJ1-6
v_gene: TRBV28
CDR3aa: CASILDRAWNSPLHF
CDR3nt: TGTGCCAGCATCCTGGACAGGGCCTGGAATTCACCCCTCCACTTT

d_gene: TRBD1
abundance: -
j_gene: TRBJ1-4
v_gene: TRBV11-3
CDR3aa: CASSPSEGQANEKLFF
CDR3nt: TGTGCCAGCAGCCCGTCGGAGGGACAGGCTAATGAAAAACTGTTTTTT

d_gene: TRBD1
abundance: once
j_gene: TRBJ2-7
v_gene: TRBV6-5
CDR3aa: CASSSGTGTYEQYF
CDR3nt: TGTGCCAGCAGCTCCGGGACAGGAACCTACGAGCAGTACTTC

d_gene: -
abundance: -
j_gene: TRBJ1-2
v_gene: TRBV6-5
CDR3aa: CASSSPGDYYGYTF
CDR3nt: TGTGCCAGCAGTTCGCCAGGGGATTACTATGGCTACACCTTC

d_gene: -
abundance: -
j_gene: TRBJ1-3
v_gene: TRBV9
CDR3aa: CASSPGGIKSTSEGNTIYF
CDR3nt: TGTGCCAGCAGCCCCGGGGGGATCAAAAGTACCTCTGAAGGAAACACCATATATTTT

d_gene: -
abundance: few
j_gene: TRBJ1-4
v_gene: TRBV6-6
CDR3aa: CASRKEGEKLFF
CDR3nt: TGTGCCAGCAGAAAAGAGGGAGAAAAACTGTTTTTT

d_gene: -
abundance: -
j_gene: TRBJ1-2
v_gene: TRBV19
CDR3aa: CASSTLSNYGYTF
CDR3nt: TGTGCCAGTAGTACCCTATCTAACTATGGCTACACCTTC

d_gene: -
abundance: -
j_gene: TRBJ1-3
v_gene: TRBV5-3
CDR3aa: CASPTRSRGTIYF
CDR3nt: TGTGCCAGCCCCACACGATCGAGAGGCACCATATATTTT